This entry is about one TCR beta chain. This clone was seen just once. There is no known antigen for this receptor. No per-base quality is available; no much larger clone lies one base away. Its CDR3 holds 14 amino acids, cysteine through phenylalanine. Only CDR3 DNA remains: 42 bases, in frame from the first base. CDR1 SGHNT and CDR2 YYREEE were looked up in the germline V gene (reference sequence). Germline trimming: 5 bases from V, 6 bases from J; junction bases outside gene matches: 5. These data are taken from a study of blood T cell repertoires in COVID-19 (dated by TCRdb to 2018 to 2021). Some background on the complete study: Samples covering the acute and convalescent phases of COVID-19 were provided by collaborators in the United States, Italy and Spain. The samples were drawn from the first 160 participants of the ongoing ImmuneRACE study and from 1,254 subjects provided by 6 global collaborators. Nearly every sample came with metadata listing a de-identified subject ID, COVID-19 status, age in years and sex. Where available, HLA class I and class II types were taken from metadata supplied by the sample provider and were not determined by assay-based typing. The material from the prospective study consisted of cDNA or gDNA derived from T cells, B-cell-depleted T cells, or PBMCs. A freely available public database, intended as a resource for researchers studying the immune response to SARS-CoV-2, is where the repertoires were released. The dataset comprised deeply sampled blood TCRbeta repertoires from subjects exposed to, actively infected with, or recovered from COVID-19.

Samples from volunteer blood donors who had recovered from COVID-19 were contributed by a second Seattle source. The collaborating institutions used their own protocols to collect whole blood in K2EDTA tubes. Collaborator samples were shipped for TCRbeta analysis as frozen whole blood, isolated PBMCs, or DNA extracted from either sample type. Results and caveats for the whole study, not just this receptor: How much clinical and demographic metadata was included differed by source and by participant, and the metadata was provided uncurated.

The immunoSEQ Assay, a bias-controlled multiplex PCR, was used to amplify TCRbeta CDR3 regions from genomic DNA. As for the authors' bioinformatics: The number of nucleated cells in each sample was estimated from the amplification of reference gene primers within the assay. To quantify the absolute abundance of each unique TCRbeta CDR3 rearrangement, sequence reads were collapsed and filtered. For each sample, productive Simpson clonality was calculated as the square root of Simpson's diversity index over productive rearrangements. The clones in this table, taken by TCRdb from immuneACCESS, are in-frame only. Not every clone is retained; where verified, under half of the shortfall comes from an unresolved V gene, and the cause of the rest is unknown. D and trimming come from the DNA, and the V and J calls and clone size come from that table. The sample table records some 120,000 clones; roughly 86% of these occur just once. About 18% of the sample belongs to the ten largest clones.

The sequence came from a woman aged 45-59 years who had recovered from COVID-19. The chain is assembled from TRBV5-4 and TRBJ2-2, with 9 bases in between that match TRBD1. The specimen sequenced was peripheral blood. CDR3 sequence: CASSNRQGAGELFF. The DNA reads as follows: TGTGCCAGCAGTAACCGACAGGGGGCCGGGGAGCTGTTTTTT.